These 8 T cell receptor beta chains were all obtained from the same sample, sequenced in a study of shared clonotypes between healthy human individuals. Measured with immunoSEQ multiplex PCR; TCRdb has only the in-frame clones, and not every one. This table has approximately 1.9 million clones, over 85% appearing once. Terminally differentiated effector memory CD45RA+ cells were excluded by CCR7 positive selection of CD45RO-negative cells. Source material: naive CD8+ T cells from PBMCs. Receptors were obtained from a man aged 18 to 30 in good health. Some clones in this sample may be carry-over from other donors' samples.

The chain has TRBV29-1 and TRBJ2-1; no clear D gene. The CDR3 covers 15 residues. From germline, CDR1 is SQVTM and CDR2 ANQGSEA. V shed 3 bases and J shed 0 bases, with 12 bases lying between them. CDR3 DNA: TGCAGCGTTGATAACTGGCTTAGCTCCTACAATGAGCAGTTCTTC. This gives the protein CSVDNWLSSYNEQFF.

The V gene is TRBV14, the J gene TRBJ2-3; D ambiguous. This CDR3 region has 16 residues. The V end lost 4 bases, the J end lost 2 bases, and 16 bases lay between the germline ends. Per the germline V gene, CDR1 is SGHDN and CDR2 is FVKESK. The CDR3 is CASSRNRHPPTDTQYF. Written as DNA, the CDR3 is TGTGCCAGCAGCCGCAATCGCCATCCCCCCACAGATACGCAGTATTTT.

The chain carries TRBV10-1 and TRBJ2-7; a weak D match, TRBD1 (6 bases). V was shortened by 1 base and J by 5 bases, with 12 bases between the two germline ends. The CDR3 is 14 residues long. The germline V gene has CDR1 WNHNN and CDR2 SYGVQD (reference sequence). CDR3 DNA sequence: TGCGCCAGCAGTGAGTATGGAACAGGGCACGAGCAGTACTTC. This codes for CASSEYGTGHEQYF.

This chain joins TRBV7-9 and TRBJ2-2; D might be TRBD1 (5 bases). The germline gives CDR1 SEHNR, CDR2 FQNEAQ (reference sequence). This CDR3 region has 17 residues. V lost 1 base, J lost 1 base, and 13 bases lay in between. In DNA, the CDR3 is TGTGCCAGCAGCTTAGTCGGCGGTCAGGGGAACACCGGGGAGCTGTTTTTT. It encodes CASSLVGGQGNTGELFF.

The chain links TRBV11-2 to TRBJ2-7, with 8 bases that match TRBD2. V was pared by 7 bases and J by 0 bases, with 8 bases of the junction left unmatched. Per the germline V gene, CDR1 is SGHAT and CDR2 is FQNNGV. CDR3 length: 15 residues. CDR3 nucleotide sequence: TGTGCCAGCACCCACGGGGGGGCAGCCTCCTACGAGCAGTACTTC. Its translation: CASTHGGAASYEQYF.

The CDR3 sequence is CASNSRVASYEQYF. The CDR3, as DNA: TGTGCCAGCAACAGTCGAGTAGCGAGCTACGAGCAGTACTTC. The genes are TRBV28 and TRBJ2-7, with D possibly matching TRBD2 (5 bases). Deletions cut 7 bases from V and 3 bases from J, with 16 bases between. This CDR3 contains 14 residues. Germline V gene lookup returns CDR1 MDHEN and CDR2 SYDVKM.

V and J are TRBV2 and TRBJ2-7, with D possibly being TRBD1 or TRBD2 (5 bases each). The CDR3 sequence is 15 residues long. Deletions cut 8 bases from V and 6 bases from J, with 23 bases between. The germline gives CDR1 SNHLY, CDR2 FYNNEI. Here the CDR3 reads CASPPPGPLGVEQYF. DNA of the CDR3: TGTGCCAGCCCCCCGCCGGGACCCCTCGGGGTCGAGCAGTACTTC.

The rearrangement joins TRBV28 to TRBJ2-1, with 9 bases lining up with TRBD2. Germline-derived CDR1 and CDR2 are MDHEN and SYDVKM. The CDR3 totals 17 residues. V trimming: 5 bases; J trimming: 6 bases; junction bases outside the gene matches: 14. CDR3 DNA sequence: TGTGCCAGCAGTCCGTGGGGGGGTAGCGGGAGTCTCAATGAGCAGTTCTTC. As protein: CASSPWGGSGSLNEQFF.